This passage covers 27 T cell receptor beta chains from one sample sequenced in a study of CD8+ T cells in alopecia areata (dated by TCRdb to 2016 to 2018). The intended sense of this specimen's time point label: four to five weeks on oral tofacitinib. The label giving this sample's treatment or condition can be read as: oral pan-JAK inhibitor, 5-10 mg twice daily. Library creation used the immunoSEQ multiplex PCR assay. RNA was extracted from all samples and reverse transcribed into cDNA as template for TCR sequencing. TCRdb carries this immuneACCESS record with in-frame sequences only. Its versions omit some clonotypes, under half of them owing to an unresolved V gene in the studies checked, with the rest unexplained. The sample table shows some 220,000 clones, and under 60% are seen once. Clones ranked in the top ten supply 1.6% of the sample. The input for sequencing was CD4+ T cells sorted from blood, taken at week 4, from a patient treated with tofacitinib. The receptor source for this set is a human donor with alopecia areata.

V usage is TRBV11-2 and J usage is TRBJ1-2; 11 nucleotides match TRBD1. The CDR3 has 18 amino acids. Germline trimming cut 6 bases from V and 6 bases from J; bases unmatched to any gene: 18. Looked up from germline, CDR1 is SGHAT and CDR2 is FQNNGV. DNA for the CDR3: TGTGCCAGCAGATCTTATGGGCGAGGGACAGGGGGAGCGGATGGCTACACCTTC. It translates to CASRSYGRGTGGADGYTF. The complete variable domain, with remaining parts taken from reference TRBV11-2 and TRBJ1-2, reads EAGVAQSPRYKIIEKRQSVAFWCNPISGHATLYWYQQILGQGPKLLIQFQNNGVVDDSQLPKDRFSAERLKGVDSTLKIQPAKLEDSAVYLCASRSYGRGTGGADGYTFGSGTRLTVV.

The rearrangement links TRBV7-9 to TRBJ1-1; TRBD1 is a possible D gene (5 bases). V gave up 1 base and J gave up 7 bases, with 13 bases separating them. CDR3 length equals 14 residues. Germline V gene data show CDR1 as SEHNR and CDR2 as FQNEAQ (reference sequence). The CDR3 DNA is TGTGCCAGCAGCTTAGAGTCGGGGACTGTTGAAGCTTTCTTT. As protein: CASSLESGTVEAFF.

This clone has only one observation. This chain uses TRBV28 with TRBJ1-6; D is undetermined. The V end was cut by 6 bases, the J end by 7 bases, with 4 bases between. The CDR3 runs to 11 residues. Germline CDR1 MDHEN, CDR2 SYDVKM. In DNA, the CDR3 is TGTGCCAGCAGGGGGAATTCACCCCTCCACTTT. Translating gives CASRGNSPLHF.

The CDR3 loop is CSVGWGHTSNQPQHF. CDR3 DNA: TGCAGCGTTGGTTGGGGCCATACGAGCAATCAGCCCCAGCATTTT. The chain is built from TRBV29-1 and TRBJ1-5; a weak D match, TRBD1 (5 bases). Germline V gene lookup returns CDR1 SQVTM and CDR2 ANQGSEA. CDR3 length equals 15 residues. Trimming removed 4 bases at V and 1 base at J, with 14 bases between.

The rearrangement links TRBV30 to TRBJ1-3; D remains unclear. There are 14 residues in the CDR3. Germline CDR1 GTSNPN, CDR2 SVGIG (reference sequence). V gave up 0 bases and J gave up 1 base, with 7 bases separating them. CDR3 region: CAWSVRSSGNTIYF. CDR3 sequence (DNA): TGTGCCTGGAGTGTACGTAGTTCTGGAAACACCATATATTTT.

A few counts support this clone. The chain uses TRBV29-1 and TRBJ1-2; possibly TRBD1 for D (5 bases). Germline V gene data show CDR1 as SQVTM and CDR2 as ANQGSEA. With 3 bases removed from V and 3 bases from J, the gap between germline ends came to 8 bases. This CDR3 contains 12 residues. CDR3 in amino acids: CSVDGADYGYTF. The DNA of the CDR3 is TGCAGCGTTGATGGGGCGGACTATGGCTACACCTTC. The full variable domain, rest sourced from reference TRBV29-1 and TRBJ1-2, is SAVISQKPSRDICQRGTSLTIQCQVDSQVTMMFWYRQQPGQSLTLIATANQGSEATYESGFVIDKFPISRPNLTFSTLTVSNMSPEDSSIYLCSVDGADYGYTFGSGTRLTVV.

V gene TRBV14 combines with J gene TRBJ2-7; TRBD2 matches 8 bases. CDR1 SGHDN and CDR2 FVKESK come from the germline V gene. This CDR3 is built from 15 residues. Trimming cost V 3 bases and J 6 bases; bases outside gene matches: 10. CDR3: CASSHSGTGASEQYF. The CDR3, as DNA: TGTGCCAGCAGCCATAGCGGGACTGGAGCGTCCGAGCAGTACTTC.

This chain joins TRBV30 and TRBJ2-7; a possible D gene is TRBD1 (5 bases). The CDR3 totals 14 residues. Germline CDR1 GTSNPN, CDR2 SVGIG (reference sequence). V gave up 1 base and J gave up 5 bases, with 15 bases separating them. The chain's CDR3 is CAWSASGSRDEQYF. The CDR3 DNA reads as TGTGCCTGGAGTGCCTCAGGGTCCCGCGACGAGCAGTACTTC.

The chain links TRBV30 to TRBJ2-3, with D unresolved. This CDR3 has 13 residues. Germline values: CDR1 GTSNPN, CDR2 SVGIG (reference sequence). V was trimmed by 3 bases and J by 6 bases, leaving 13 bases between them. The CDR3 DNA reads TGTGCCTGGAGCATGAGCGTTGGTGATACGCAGTATTTT. This encodes CAWSMSVGDTQYF. Full variable domain (missing parts from reference TRBV30 and TRBJ2-3): SQTIHQWPATLVQPVGSPLSLECTVEGTSNPNLYWYRQAAGRGLQLLFYSVGIGQISSEVPQNLSASRPQDRQFILSSKKLLLSDSGFYLCAWSMSVGDTQYFGPGTRLTVL.

A few counts support this clone. This chain links TRBV5-1 with TRBJ2-7; 8 positions match TRBD1. The CDR3 totals 14 residues. Per germline, CDR1 SGHRS and CDR2 YFSETQ. The V and J ends lost 4 bases and 3 bases, in that order; junction bases with no gene match: 6. CDR3 loop: CASSLQGDSYEQYF. Written as DNA, the CDR3 is TGCGCCAGCAGCCTACAGGGGGATAGCTACGAGCAGTACTTC.

There are a few counts of this clone. The chain carries TRBV19 and TRBJ2-6, with D perhaps matching TRBD1 (5 bases). Germline loops: CDR1 LNHDA, CDR2 SQIVND (reference sequence). This CDR3 has 15 residues. V lost 5 bases and J 0 bases, leaving 8 bases between the germline ends. The DNA of the CDR3 is TGTGCCAGTAGTGCAACAGGCTCTGGGGCCAACGTCCTGACTTTC. Its translation is CASSATGSGANVLTF.

The chain is built from TRBV30 and TRBJ1-2, with D uncertain. Germline CDR1 is GTSNPN and CDR2 is SVGIG (reference sequence). The CDR3 totals 11 residues. Trimming removed 2 bases from V and 5 bases from J, with 6 bases in between. DNA for the CDR3: TGTGCCTGGAGTTCCGTTTATGGCTACACCTTC. Amino acids: CAWSSVYGYTF.

The chain carries TRBV30 and TRBJ2-6; a possible D gene is TRBD1 (5 bases). Germline V lookup: CDR1 GTSNPN, CDR2 SVGIG (reference sequence). The CDR3 loop spans 14 amino acids. V was cut by 3 bases and J by 4 bases, with 10 bases left in between. CDR3 loop: CAWSAGNGANVLTF. CDR3 bases: TGTGCCTGGAGCGCAGGGAACGGGGCCAACGTCCTGACTTTC.

The V and J genes are TRBV5-1 and TRBJ2-7, with a possible D match to TRBD1 (5 bases). CDR3 length: 14 amino acids. Germline V gene sequence: CDR1 SGHRS, CDR2 YFSETQ. Trimming took 6 bases from V and 1 from J, leaving 14 bases between them. CDR3 residues: CASTPQGPSYEQYF. The DNA for the CDR3 is TGCGCCAGCACCCCCCAGGGTCCGTCCTACGAGCAGTACTTC.

The genes are TRBV7-2 and TRBJ2-1, with 11 bases that match TRBD2. Germline V gives CDR1 SGHTA, CDR2 FQGNSA. The ends lost 2 bases at V and 5 bases at J; junction bases unmatched: 5. This CDR3 is built from 16 residues. DNA of the CDR3: TGTGCCAGCAGCTTATATGGGACTAGCGGCAACAATGAGCAGTTCTTC. Amino acids: CASSLYGTSGNNEQFF.

This clone turned up a few times. CDR3 region: CASSPDRGREKLFF. CDR3 in DNA: TGCGCCAGCAGCCCGGACAGGGGGCGCGAAAAACTGTTTTTT. The chain uses TRBV5-1 and TRBJ1-4; 11 bases fit TRBD1. Germline assignment: CDR1 SGHRS and CDR2 YFSETQ. This CDR3 comprises 14 residues. Trimming at V came to 4 bases and at J to 8 bases, leaving 4 bases not matched to a gene.

This clone was recorded a few times. The J gene is TRBJ2-3, the V gene TRBV29-1, with 10 bases fitting TRBD1. The CDR3 length is 13 residues. The germline V gene has CDR1 SQVTM and CDR2 ANQGSEA. Trimming took 6 bases from V and 5 from J; bases not matched to a gene: 5. The CDR3 loop reads CSVGTGVRDTQYF. DNA of the CDR3: TGCAGCGTCGGGACAGGGGTGAGAGATACGCAGTATTTT.

Here the CDR3 reads CATSRDGTDTQYF. In DNA form, the CDR3 reads TGTGCCACCAGCAGAGATGGAACAGATACGCAGTATTTT. The chain joins TRBV15 to TRBJ2-3, with unresolved D. Per germline, CDR1 LNHNV and CDR2 YYDKDF (reference sequence). The CDR3 loop spans 13 amino acids. Trimming pared 0 bases from V and 3 bases from J, leaving 4 bases between.

This clone showed up just once. The CDR3 DNA reads TGCGCCAGCAGCCAAGATGAGCCATCACCCCTCCACTTT. It specifies CASSQDEPSPLHF. The chain is built from TRBV4-3 and TRBJ1-6; D is ambiguous. Germline V gene sequence: CDR1 LGHNA, CDR2 YSLEER. The CDR3 consists of 13 residues. V lost 0 bases to trimming and J lost 10 bases, with 7 bases between them.

This clone was seen only a few times. The chain employs TRBV19 and TRBJ2-2; D is unresolved. Germline V gene sequence: CDR1 LNHDA, CDR2 SQIVND (reference sequence). This CDR3 contains 12 residues. V was shortened by 5 bases and J by 6 bases, with 7 bases between the two germline ends. The CDR3 nucleotides are TGTGCCAGTAGTTCTCGTGCCGGGGAGCTGTTTTTT. The encoded protein is CASSSRAGELFF. The full variable domain, its missing parts supplied by reference TRBV19 and TRBJ2-2, is DGGITQSPKYLFRKEGQNVTLSCEQNLNHDAMYWYRQDPGQGLRLIYYSQIVNDFQKGDIAEGYSVSREKKESFPLTVTSAQKNPTAFYLCASSSRAGELFFGEGSRLTVL.

This clone has more than one count but fewer than ten. The chain couples TRBV19 to TRBJ2-3; TRBD2 agrees at 9 bases. There are 16 residues in the CDR3. The germline V gene has CDR1 LNHDA and CDR2 SQIVND (reference sequence). Germline trimming cut 4 bases from V and 2 bases from J; bases unmatched to any gene: 7. The CDR3: CASSNIAGDPTDTQYF. Written as DNA, the CDR3 is TGTGCCAGTAGTAACATAGCGGGGGACCCCACAGATACGCAGTATTTT.

The rearrangement links TRBV4-3 to TRBJ2-3, with no clear D. V lost 1 base to trimming and J lost 6 bases, with 11 bases between them. Germline CDR1 LGHNA, CDR2 YSLEER. The CDR3 consists of 14 residues. The CDR3: CASSQVSSSDTQYF. In nucleotides, the CDR3 is TGCGCCAGCAGCCAAGTCTCTAGTTCGGATACGCAGTATTTT.

In this sample, this clone turned up many times. This sequence joins TRBV5-1 and TRBJ2-3, with a weak D call TRBD1 (5 bases). Per the germline V gene, CDR1 is SGHRS and CDR2 is YFSETQ. Trimming removed 5 bases at V and 4 bases at J, with 8 bases between. The CDR3 sequence is 12 residues long. The CDR3 DNA follows: TGCGCCAGCAGTTCAGGGTCAGATACGCAGTATTTT. It translates to CASSSGSDTQYF.

The V call is TRBV7-3, the J call TRBJ2-5; 10 bases line up with TRBD2. CDR1 and CDR2 (germline): SGHTA, FQGTGA. After removal of 4 bases from V and 5 bases from J, the junction contained 4 bases not matched to a gene. The CDR3 runs to 14 residues. The CDR3 loop reads CASSSAGGLETQYF. The CDR3 nucleotides are TGTGCCAGCAGCTCAGCGGGGGGGCTTGAGACCCAGTACTTC. Full variable domain (missing parts from reference TRBV7-3 and TRBJ2-5): GAGVSQTPSNKVTEKGKYVELRCDPISGHTALYWYRQSLGQGPEFLIYFQGTGAADDSGLPNDRFFAVRPEGSVSTLKIQRTERGDSAVYLCASSSAGGLETQYFGPGTRLLVL.

This chain joins TRBV2 and TRBJ2-6, with a weak D call TRBD2 (7 bases). The V gene lost 6 bases and the J gene lost 2 bases, with 17 bases spanning the gap. The CDR3 extends over 17 amino acids. Germline-derived CDR1 and CDR2 are SNHLY and FYNNEI. CDR3 region: CASSPPSGGTGANVLTF. The CDR3 DNA follows: TGTGCCAGCAGCCCGCCGTCGGGGGGCACTGGGGCCAACGTCCTGACTTTC. Combining the CDR3 with reference TRBV2 and TRBJ2-6 gives the whole variable domain EPEVTQTPSHQVTQMGQEVILRCVPISNHLYFYWYRQILGQKVEFLVSFYNNEISEKSEIFDDQFSVERPDGSNFTLKIRSTKLEDSAMYFCASSPPSGGTGANVLTFGAGSRLTVL.

Only a few counts were recorded for this clone. Other DNA sequences in this sample translate to the same CDR3. The chain joins TRBV29-1 to TRBJ1-1; no reliable D call. Trimming left V 3 bases short and J 1 base short, with 3 bases between. The CDR3 extends over 11 amino acids. Germline assignment: CDR1 SQVTM and CDR2 ANQGSEA. CDR3: CSVDKNTEAFF. The CDR3 DNA is TGCAGCGTTGACAAGAACACTGAAGCTTTCTTT.

The chain employs TRBV30 and TRBJ1-5; maybe TRBD1 (5 bases). Trimming removed 0 bases from V and 0 bases from J, with 24 bases in between. Germline V gene data show CDR1 as GTSNPN and CDR2 as SVGIG (reference sequence). This CDR3 contains 20 residues. CDR3 residues: CAWSVRQGTGGLLSNQPQHF. The CDR3 region has the DNA TGTGCCTGGAGTGTTCGGCAGGGTACGGGAGGGCTACTTAGCAATCAGCCCCAGCATTTT.